This TCR beta chain was identified during a study of tumor-infiltrating lymphocytes in localized non-small cell lung cancer. Study-level findings and limits: TCR sequencing covered a subset of patients with enough tissue. Compared with uninvolved lung, tumors showed higher T cell infiltration by TCRbeta sequencing.

Produced via immunoSEQ multiplex PCR; TCRdb's table is partial and in-frame only. The table has fewer than 15,000 clones, about 84% seen once. Comments on this clone: Its antigen is not known.

This CDR3 has 17 residues. The germline V gene encodes CDR1 SEHNR and CDR2 FQNEAQ (reference sequence). V lost 3 bases to trimming and J lost 0 bases; unmatched junction nucleotides: 8. V and J are TRBV7-9 and TRBJ1-2; 9 bases map to TRBD1. The sequenced material came from uninvolved lung tissue not adjacent to the tumor. The receptor's source is a human donor with non-small cell lung cancer. The DNA of the CDR3 is TGTGCCAGCAGCTTGCCGGGACAGGGCCGGGCTAACTATGGCTACACCTTC. It translates to CASSLPGQGRANYGYTF.